These T cell receptor beta chains were read from a single sample in a study of blood T cell repertoires in COVID-19. Assay: immunoSEQ multiplex PCR; the TCRdb copy retains only in-frame clones and omits some. The sample includes tens of thousands of clones, roughly 89% of them seen just once. The sequencing sample was made of peripheral blood. The receptors come from a man aged 70 or older with active or convalescent COVID-19. The CDR3 runs from the conserved cysteine through the conserved F or W. Each record gives: V gene, D gene, J gene, clone size, CDR3 protein, CDR3 DNA. The D gene is left open where the match is weak. Clone size is shown for a subset of rows, as once, few, many or a class of expanded clone.

TRBV3-1/TRBV3-2	-	TRBJ1-2	-	CASSQGDSWNYGYTF	TGTGCCAGCAGCCAAGGGGACTCCTGGAACTATGGCTACACCTTC
TRBV18	-	TRBJ1-1	-	CASSPATGTTNTEAFF	TGTGCCAGCTCACCTGCGACAGGAACTACGAACACTGAAGCTTTCTTT
TRBV27	-	TRBJ2-1	-	CASSSGLINEQFF	TGTGCCAGCAGTTCCGGACTGATCAATGAGCAGTTCTTC
TRBV3-1/TRBV3-2	TRBD1	TRBJ2-5	-	CASSLYRDRTETQYF	TGTGCCAGCAGCCTCTACCGGGACAGAACAGAGACCCAGTACTTC
TRBV7-2	TRBD2	TRBJ2-7	-	CASSLRTSGTYEQYF	TGTGCCAGCAGCCTCAGGACTAGCGGGACCTACGAGCAGTACTTC
TRBV5-4	TRBD1	TRBJ1-1	once	CASSLAVRGTEAFF	TGTGCCAGCAGCTTGGCCGTCAGGGGGACTGAAGCTTTCTTT
TRBV28	TRBD1	TRBJ2-3	-	CASTIDRVPSTDTQYF	TGTGCCAGCACCATCGACAGGGTCCCTAGCACAGATACGCAGTATTTT
TRBV25-1	-	TRBJ2-2	-	CASGHGGVVGTGELFF	TGTGCCAGCGGCCACGGCGGGGTCGTAGGCACCGGGGAGCTGTTTTTT
TRBV30	-	TRBJ1-4	-	CAWSTRGIWEKLFF	TGTGCCTGGAGTACGAGGGGGATTTGGGAAAAACTGTTTTTT
TRBV29-1	-	TRBJ2-6	-	CSVLGVPNSGANVLTF	TGCAGCGTTCTGGGAGTCCCGAACTCTGGGGCCAACGTCCTGACTTTC